This TCR beta chain was identified in a study of cytomegalovirus exposure and HLA in healthy donors. About the study: Around 85 million unique TCR sequences came from HLA-typed donors in an early release. The study's findings and limits: In a later analysis, V- and J-gene trimming of beta chains associated with a DCLRE1C missense variant, replicated independently. Earlier results showed most TCR beta V segments being productive about 87% or about 30% of the time. Associated with cytomegalovirus, according to the listing, were 150 to 200 TCR beta chains.

The PCR had 60 Vbeta and 13 Jbeta primers. Sequencing was performed with immunoSEQ multiplex PCR; in TCRdb, only in-frame clones are kept and a portion is missing. Here the sample spans some 81,000 clones, 60% to 75% being singletons. The CDR3 length is 15 residues. Trimming took 0 bases from V and 5 from J, leaving 11 bases between them. The germline gives CDR1 SGDLS, CDR2 YYNGEE. In the case of this clone: The antigen is not known.

Sequencing used PBMCs. The rearrangement joins TRBV9 to TRBJ2-2; the D gene is possibly TRBD1 (5 bases). This TCR was recovered from a woman aged 40-49 years in good health and CMV-seropositive. This CDR3 is CASSVGGSGTGELFF. The CDR3 DNA sequence: TGTGCCAGCAGCGTAGGTGGCTCAGGGACCGGGGAGCTGTTTTTT.